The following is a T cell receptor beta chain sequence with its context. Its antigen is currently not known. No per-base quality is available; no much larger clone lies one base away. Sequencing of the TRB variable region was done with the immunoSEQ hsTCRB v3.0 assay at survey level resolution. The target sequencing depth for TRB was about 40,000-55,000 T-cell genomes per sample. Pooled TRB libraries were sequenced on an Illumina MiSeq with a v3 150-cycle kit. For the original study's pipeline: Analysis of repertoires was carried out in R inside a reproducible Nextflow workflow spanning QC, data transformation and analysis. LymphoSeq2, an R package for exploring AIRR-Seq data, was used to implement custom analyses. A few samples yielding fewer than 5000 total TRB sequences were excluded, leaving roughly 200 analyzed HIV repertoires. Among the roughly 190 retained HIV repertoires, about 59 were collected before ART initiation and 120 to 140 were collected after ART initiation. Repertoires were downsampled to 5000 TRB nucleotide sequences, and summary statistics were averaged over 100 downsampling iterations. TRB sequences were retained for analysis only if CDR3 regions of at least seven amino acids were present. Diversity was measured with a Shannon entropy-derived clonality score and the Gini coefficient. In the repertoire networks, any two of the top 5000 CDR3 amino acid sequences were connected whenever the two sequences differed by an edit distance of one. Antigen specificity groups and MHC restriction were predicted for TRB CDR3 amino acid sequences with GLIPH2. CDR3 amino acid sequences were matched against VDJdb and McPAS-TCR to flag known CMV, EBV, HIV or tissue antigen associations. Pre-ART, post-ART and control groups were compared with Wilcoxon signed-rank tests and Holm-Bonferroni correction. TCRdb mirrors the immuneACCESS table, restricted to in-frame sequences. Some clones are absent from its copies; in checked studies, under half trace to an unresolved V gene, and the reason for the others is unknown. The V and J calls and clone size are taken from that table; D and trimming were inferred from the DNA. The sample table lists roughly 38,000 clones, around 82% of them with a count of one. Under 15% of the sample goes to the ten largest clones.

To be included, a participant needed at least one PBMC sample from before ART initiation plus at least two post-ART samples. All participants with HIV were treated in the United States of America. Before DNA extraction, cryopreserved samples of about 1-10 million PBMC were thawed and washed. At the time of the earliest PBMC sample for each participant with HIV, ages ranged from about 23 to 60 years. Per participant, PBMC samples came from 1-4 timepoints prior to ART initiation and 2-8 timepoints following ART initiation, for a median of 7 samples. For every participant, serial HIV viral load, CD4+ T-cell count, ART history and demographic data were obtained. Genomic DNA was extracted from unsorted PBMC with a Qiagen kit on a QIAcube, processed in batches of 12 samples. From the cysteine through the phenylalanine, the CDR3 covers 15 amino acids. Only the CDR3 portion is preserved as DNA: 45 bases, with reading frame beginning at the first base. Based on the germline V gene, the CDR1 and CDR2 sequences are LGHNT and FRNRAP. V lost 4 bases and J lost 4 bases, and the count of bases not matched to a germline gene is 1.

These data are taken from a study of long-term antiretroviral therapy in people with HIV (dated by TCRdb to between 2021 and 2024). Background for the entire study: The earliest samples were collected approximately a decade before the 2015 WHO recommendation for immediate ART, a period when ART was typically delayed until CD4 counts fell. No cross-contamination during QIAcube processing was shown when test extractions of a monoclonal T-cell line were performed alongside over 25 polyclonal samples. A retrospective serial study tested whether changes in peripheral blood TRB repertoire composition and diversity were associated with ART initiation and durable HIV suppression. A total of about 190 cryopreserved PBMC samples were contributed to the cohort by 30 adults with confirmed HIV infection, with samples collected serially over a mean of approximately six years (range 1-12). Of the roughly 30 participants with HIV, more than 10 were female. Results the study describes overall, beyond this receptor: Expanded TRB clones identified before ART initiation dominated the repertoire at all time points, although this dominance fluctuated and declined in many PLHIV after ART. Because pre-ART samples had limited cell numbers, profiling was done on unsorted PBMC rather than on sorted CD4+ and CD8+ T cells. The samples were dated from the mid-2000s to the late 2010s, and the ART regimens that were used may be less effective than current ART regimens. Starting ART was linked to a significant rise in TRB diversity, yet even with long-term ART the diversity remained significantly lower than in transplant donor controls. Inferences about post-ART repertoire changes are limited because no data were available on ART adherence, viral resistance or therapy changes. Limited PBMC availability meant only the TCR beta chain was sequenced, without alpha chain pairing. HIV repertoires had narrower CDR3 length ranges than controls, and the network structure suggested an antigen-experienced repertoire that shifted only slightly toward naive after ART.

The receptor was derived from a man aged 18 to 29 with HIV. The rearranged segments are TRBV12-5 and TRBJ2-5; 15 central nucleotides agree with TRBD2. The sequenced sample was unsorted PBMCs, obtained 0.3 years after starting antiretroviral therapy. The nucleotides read TGTGCTAGTGGTTGGGGACTAGCGGGGGGAGAGACCCAGTACTTC. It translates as CASGWGLAGGETQYF.